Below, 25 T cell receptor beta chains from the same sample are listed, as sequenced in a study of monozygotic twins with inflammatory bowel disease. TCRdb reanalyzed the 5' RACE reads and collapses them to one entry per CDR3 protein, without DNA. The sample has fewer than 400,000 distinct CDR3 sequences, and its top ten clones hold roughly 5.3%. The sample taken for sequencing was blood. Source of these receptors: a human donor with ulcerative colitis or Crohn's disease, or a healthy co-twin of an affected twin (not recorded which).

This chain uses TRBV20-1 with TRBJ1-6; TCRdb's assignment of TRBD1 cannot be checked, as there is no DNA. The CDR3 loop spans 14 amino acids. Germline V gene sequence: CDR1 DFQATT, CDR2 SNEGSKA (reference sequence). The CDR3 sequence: CSARQGNKGSPLHF.

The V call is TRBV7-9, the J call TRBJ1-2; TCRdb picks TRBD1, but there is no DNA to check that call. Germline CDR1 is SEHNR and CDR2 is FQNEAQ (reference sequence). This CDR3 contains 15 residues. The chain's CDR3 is CASSLADRTNYGYTF.

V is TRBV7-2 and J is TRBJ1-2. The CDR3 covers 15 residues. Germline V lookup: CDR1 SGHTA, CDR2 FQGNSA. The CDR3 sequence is CASSHAVVANYGYTF.

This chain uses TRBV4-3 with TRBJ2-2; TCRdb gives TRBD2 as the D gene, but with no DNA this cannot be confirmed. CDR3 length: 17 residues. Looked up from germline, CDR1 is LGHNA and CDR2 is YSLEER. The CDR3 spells CASSEGHFYGNTGELFF.

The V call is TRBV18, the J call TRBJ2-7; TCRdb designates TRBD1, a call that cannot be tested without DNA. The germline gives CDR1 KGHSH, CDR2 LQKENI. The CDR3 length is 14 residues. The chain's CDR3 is CASSDRDRGGEQYF.

The CDR3 sequence: CASSQKHEQYF. The chain employs TRBV19 and TRBJ2-7. This CDR3 region has 11 residues. Germline values: CDR1 LNHDA, CDR2 SQIVND (reference sequence). The full variable domain, rest sourced from reference TRBV19 and TRBJ2-7, is DGGITQSPKYLFRKEGQNVTLSCEQNLNHDAMYWYRQDPGQGLRLIYYSQIVNDFQKGDIAEGYSVSREKKESFPLTVTSAQKNPTAFYLCASSQKHEQYFGPGTRLTVT.

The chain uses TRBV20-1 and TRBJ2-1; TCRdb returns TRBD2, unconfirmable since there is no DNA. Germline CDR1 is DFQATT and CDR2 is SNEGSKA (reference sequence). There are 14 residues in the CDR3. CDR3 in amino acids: CSRSTSGRMGEQFF.

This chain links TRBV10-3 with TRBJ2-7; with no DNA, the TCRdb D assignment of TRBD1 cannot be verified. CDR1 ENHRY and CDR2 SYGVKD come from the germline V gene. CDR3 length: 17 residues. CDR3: CAISDRLGQGLSYEQYF.

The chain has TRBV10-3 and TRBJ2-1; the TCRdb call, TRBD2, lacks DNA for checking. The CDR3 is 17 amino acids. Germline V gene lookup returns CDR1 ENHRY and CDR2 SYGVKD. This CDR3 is CAIQGGGGLSSYNEQFF.

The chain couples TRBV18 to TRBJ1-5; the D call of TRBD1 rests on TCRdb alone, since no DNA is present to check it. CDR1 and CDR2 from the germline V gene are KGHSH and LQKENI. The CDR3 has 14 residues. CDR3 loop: CASSAQGSNQPQHF.

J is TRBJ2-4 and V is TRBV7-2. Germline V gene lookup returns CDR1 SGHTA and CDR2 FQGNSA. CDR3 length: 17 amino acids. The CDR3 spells CASSLGFDRLAKNIQYF.

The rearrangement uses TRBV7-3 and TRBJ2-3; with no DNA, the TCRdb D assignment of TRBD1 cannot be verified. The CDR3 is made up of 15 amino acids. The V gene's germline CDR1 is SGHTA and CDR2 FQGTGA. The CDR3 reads CASSLDRGLINTQYF.

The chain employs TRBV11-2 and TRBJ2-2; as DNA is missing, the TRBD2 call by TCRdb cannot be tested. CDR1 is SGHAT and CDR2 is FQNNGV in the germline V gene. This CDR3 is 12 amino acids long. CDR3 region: CASSAGTLELFF.

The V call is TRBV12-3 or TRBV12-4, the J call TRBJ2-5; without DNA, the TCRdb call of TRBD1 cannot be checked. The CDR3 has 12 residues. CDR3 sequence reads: CASSGQKETQYF.

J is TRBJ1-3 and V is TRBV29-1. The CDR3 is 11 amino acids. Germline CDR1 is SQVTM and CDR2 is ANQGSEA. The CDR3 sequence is CSVEVGNTIYF.

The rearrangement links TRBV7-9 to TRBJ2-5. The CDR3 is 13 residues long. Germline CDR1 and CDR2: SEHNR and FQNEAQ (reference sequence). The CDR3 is CASSFQSVETQYF.

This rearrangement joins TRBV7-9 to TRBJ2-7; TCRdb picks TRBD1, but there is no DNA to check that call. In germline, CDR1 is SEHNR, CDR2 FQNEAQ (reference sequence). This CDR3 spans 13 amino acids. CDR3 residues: CASVRDRRGEQYF.

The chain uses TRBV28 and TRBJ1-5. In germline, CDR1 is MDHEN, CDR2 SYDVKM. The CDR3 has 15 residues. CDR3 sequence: CASRLGSYSNQPQHF. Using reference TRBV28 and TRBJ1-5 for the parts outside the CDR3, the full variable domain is DVKVTQSSRYLVKRTGEKVFLECVQDMDHENMFWYRQDPGLGLRLIYFSYDVKMKEKGDIPEGYSVSREKKERFSLILESASTNQTSMYLCASRLGSYSNQPQHFGDGTRLSIL.

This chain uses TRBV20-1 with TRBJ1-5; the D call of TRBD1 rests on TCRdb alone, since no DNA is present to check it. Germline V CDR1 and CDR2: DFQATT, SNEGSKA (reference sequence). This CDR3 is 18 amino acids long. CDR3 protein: CSASLYRVNDLSNQPQHF.

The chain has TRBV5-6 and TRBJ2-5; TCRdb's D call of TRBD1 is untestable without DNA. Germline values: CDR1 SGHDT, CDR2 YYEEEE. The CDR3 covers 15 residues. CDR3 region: CASTFPTGGRETQYF.

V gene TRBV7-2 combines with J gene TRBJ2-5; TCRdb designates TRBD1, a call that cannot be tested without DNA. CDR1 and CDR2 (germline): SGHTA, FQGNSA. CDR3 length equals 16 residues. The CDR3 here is CASSLGPTVSQETQYF.

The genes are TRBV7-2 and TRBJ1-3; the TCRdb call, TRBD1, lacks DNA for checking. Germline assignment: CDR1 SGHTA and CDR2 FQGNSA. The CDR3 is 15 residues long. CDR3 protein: CASSYDRGPGNTIYF.

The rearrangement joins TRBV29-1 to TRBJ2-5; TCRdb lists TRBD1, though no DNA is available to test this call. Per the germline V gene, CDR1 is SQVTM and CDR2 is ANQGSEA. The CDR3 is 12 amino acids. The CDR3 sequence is CSSRGRLETQYF.

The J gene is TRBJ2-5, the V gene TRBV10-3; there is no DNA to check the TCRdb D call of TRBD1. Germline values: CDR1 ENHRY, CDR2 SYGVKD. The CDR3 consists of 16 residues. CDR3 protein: CAISEEAGDWGETQYF.

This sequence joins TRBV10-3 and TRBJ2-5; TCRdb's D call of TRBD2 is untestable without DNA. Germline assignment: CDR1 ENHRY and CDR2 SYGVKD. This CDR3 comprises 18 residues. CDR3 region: CAISESRGGATSLETQYF.